The source of this TCR beta chain is a study of blood T cell repertoires in COVID-19. This CDR3 region has 14 residues. Some clones are missing from TCRdb's copy, which holds only in-frame ones; the method was immunoSEQ multiplex PCR. Counted here are hundreds of thousands of clones, around 89% occurring once; the ten biggest clones make up more than 0.25%. The chain has TRBV21-1 and TRBJ2-1; the table's D call of TRBD2 was not tested on the DNA. TRBV21-1 is recorded as a pseudogene. Sequencing was done on a sample of peripheral blood. The sequence came from a woman between 18 and 30 years old with acute or convalescent COVID-19. CDR3 DNA: TGTGCCAGCAGCAAAGCTCGTCTAGCGGGGGAGCAGTTCTTC. Protein sequence: CASSKARLAGEQFF.